A selection of T cell receptor beta chains follows, all from one sample in a study of shared clonotypes between healthy human individuals. Assay used: immunoSEQ multiplex PCR; TCRdb lists only in-frame clones, some missing. The data hold roughly 1.4 million clones, with 98% to 99% observed a single time. The sequenced material came from naive CD4+ T cells sorted from blood. All receptors come from a man under 40 in good health. The CDR3 runs from the conserved cysteine through the conserved F or W. A D gene is named only where the DNA matches it firmly. Where a row states a size, it is once, few, many or the class of an expanded clone; other rows omit it.

j_gene,d_gene,abundance,v_gene,CDR3aa,CDR3nt
TRBJ1-1,-,-,TRBV5-1,CASSLDRQGTEAFF,TGCGCCAGCAGCTTGGATAGGCAGGGCACTGAAGCTTTCTTT
TRBJ2-3,-,-,TRBV5-1,CASSLAPTGSTDTQYF,TGCGCCAGCAGCTTGGCTCCAACAGGGAGCACAGATACGCAGTATTTT
TRBJ2-5,-,-,TRBV7-8,CASSLGRGETQYF,TGTGCCAGCAGCTTAGGCCGAGGAGAGACCCAGTACTTC
TRBJ2-7,TRBD2,-,TRBV7-9,CASSPGLAGVEQYF,TGTGCCAGCAGCCCGGGACTAGCGGGAGTGGAGCAGTACTTC
TRBJ2-3,-,-,TRBV29-1,CSVKPDTQYF,TGCAGCGTTAAGCCCGATACGCAGTATTTT
TRBJ1-4,TRBD1,-,TRBV7-2,CASSLDRGQINEKLFF,TGTGCCAGCAGCTTAGACCGGGGACAGATAAATGAAAAACTGTTTTTT
TRBJ2-1,TRBD2,-,TRBV5-6,CASSVLAGGHGNEQFF,TGTGCCAGCAGCGTATTAGCGGGAGGGCACGGGAATGAGCAGTTCTTC
TRBJ2-3,TRBD2,-,TRBV6-1,CASSERGGGDTQYF,TGTGCCAGCAGTGAACGGGGGGGTGGTGATACGCAGTATTTT
TRBJ2-7,-,-,TRBV5-1,CASSLAGGGGGYEQYF,TGCGCCAGCAGCTTGGCCGGGGGAGGTGGAGGATACGAGCAGTACTTC
TRBJ2-2,-,-,TRBV19,CASSHTGELFF,TGTGCCAGTAGTCACACCGGGGAGCTGTTTTTT
TRBJ2-1,-,-,TRBV6-1,CASSVGAWGNEQFF,TGTGCCAGCAGTGTGGGGGCCTGGGGCAATGAGCAGTTCTTC
TRBJ2-7,TRBD1,-,TRBV4-1,CASSSQLGQGTYEQYF,TGCGCCAGCAGCTCACAACTAGGACAGGGGACCTACGAGCAGTACTTC
TRBJ2-3,-,once,TRBV25-1,CASRTTDTQYF,TGTGCCAGCAGAACCACAGATACGCAGTATTTT
TRBJ2-1,TRBD2,-,TRBV29-1,CSAPGLEYPEQFF,TGCAGCGCTCCGGGACTAGAATACCCTGAGCAGTTCTTC
TRBJ1-2,-,-,TRBV28,CASSPGTDDYGYTF,TGTGCCAGCAGTCCTGGGACGGATGACTATGGCTACACCTTC
TRBJ2-1,TRBD2,-,TRBV5-1,CASSLVGLAVGGEQFF,TGCGCCAGCAGCTTGGTAGGACTAGCAGTTGGCGGTGAGCAGTTCTTC
TRBJ2-3,-,-,TRBV6-6,CASIIDTQYF,TGTGCCAGCATTATAGATACGCAGTATTTT
TRBJ2-2,TRBD1,-,TRBV18,CASSRDRPNTGELFF,TGTGCCAGCTCACGGGACAGGCCGAACACCGGGGAGCTGTTTTTT
TRBJ1-2,TRBD1,-,TRBV30,CAWSAHRGRYGYTF,TGTGCCTGGAGTGCCCACAGGGGACGCTATGGCTACACCTTC
TRBJ1-5,-,-,TRBV7-2,CASSLRRDNQPQHF,TGTGCCAGCAGCTTGAGAAGGGACAATCAGCCCCAGCATTTT
TRBJ2-2,-,-,TRBV11-2,CASSLSGTPNTGELFF,TGTGCCAGCAGCTTGTCAGGGACACCTAACACCGGGGAGCTGTTTTTT
TRBJ1-3,-,-,TRBV7-8,CASSLALRVSGNTIYF,TGTGCCAGCAGCTTAGCCCTTCGGGTCTCTGGAAACACCATATATTTT
TRBJ2-7,TRBD1,-,TRBV18,CASSPLSGTGASEQYF,TGTGCCAGCTCCCCACTTAGTGGGACAGGGGCCTCCGAGCAGTACTTC
TRBJ2-1,TRBD2,-,TRBV19,CASSIGLAGDEQFF,TGTGCCAGTAGTATCGGGCTAGCGGGAGATGAGCAGTTCTTC
TRBJ2-1,TRBD2,once,TRBV7-2,CASSLAGGNSYNEQFF,TGTGCCAGCAGCTTAGCGGGGGGGAACTCCTACAATGAGCAGTTCTTC
TRBJ2-3,TRBD2,-,TRBV18,CASSPPGGLTTDTQYF,TGTGCCAGCTCACCGCCGGGGGGACTTACCACAGATACGCAGTATTTT
TRBJ2-2,-,once,TRBV15,CATSRGSANTGELFF,TGTGCCACCAGCAGAGGCAGCGCGAACACCGGGGAGCTGTTTTTT
TRBJ1-4,-,-,TRBV5-1,CASSLGTADEKLFF,TGCGCCAGCAGCTTGGGGACAGCGGATGAAAAACTGTTTTTT
TRBJ2-1,TRBD2,once,TRBV7-6,CASSLIAGYGNEQFF,TGTGCCAGCAGCTTGATAGCGGGGTACGGGAATGAGCAGTTCTTC
TRBJ2-1,TRBD2,-,TRBV5-1,CASSSRPGLAGVISYNEQFF,TGCGCCAGCAGCTCCCGCCCGGGACTAGCGGGAGTTATCTCCTACAATGAGCAGTTCTTC
TRBJ1-2,TRBD1,-,TRBV9,CASSAGQGMGVYGYTF,TGTGCCAGCAGCGCAGGACAGGGGATGGGGGTCTATGGCTACACCTTC
TRBJ1-1,-,-,TRBV5-1,CASSPDTTNTEAFF,TGCGCCAGCAGCCCTGATACAACGAACACTGAAGCTTTCTTT
TRBJ1-5,-,-,TRBV19,CASTLFQDQPQHF,TGTGCCAGTACTCTTTTTCAGGATCAGCCCCAGCATTTT
TRBJ2-1,TRBD2,once,TRBV5-4,CASSSTLAGVRSEQFF,TGTGCCAGCAGTTCTACACTAGCGGGAGTCCGAAGTGAGCAGTTCTTC
TRBJ2-1,TRBD2,-,TRBV29-1,CSVVGLAGPAFNNEQFF,TGCAGCGTTGTCGGGCTAGCGGGACCCGCGTTCAACAATGAGCAGTTCTTC
TRBJ2-5,TRBD2,-,TRBV29-1,CSVALAGVRQETQYF,TGCAGCGTTGCCCTAGCGGGAGTACGGCAAGAGACCCAGTACTTC
TRBJ2-3,TRBD1,-,TRBV10-3,CAISHHEDRGEGTQYF,TGTGCCATCAGCCACCACGAGGACAGGGGCGAGGGTACGCAGTATTTT
TRBJ2-6,-,-,TRBV6-5,CASSLVSSGGANVLTF,TGTGCCAGCAGTTTGGTCAGCTCTGGAGGGGCCAACGTCCTGACTTTC
TRBJ1-5,-,-,TRBV5-1,CASSEGGNQPQHF,TGCGCCAGCTCAGAGGGGGGCAATCAGCCCCAGCATTTT
TRBJ2-7,-,-,TRBV20-1,CSARIEYEQYF,TGCAGTGCCAGGATTGAATACGAGCAGTACTTC
TRBJ1-1,-,-,TRBV5-5,CASSDRWNTEAFF,TGTGCCAGCAGCGATAGGTGGAACACTGAAGCTTTCTTT
TRBJ2-7,-,-,TRBV13,CASSQSTDTNYYEQYF,TGTGCCAGCAGCCAATCTACAGATACCAACTACTACGAGCAGTACTTC
TRBJ2-2,-,once,TRBV19,CASAGLSNTGELFF,TGTGCCAGTGCAGGACTGTCGAACACCGGGGAGCTGTTTTTT
TRBJ2-5,TRBD2,-,TRBV18,CASSRGLADGETQYF,TGTGCCAGCTCACGTGGACTAGCGGACGGAGAGACCCAGTACTTC
TRBJ2-7,-,-,TRBV5-1,CASSSLDGSYEQYF,TGCGCCAGCAGCTCCCTCGACGGTTCCTACGAGCAGTACTTC
TRBJ1-1,-,once,TRBV29-1,CSVVTATNTEAFF,TGCAGCGTCGTCACAGCTACGAACACTGAAGCTTTCTTT
TRBJ2-7,-,-,TRBV5-1,CASSLRESYEQYF,TGCGCCAGCAGCTTAAGGGAATCCTACGAGCAGTACTTC
TRBJ2-3,-,-,TRBV5-1,CASSLSEADTQYF,TGCGCCAGCAGCCTTAGTGAGGCAGATACGCAGTATTTT
TRBJ2-2,TRBD2,-,TRBV7-8,CASSFTPPGLGTGELFF,TGTGCCAGCAGCTTCACACCACCGGGACTAGGCACCGGGGAGCTGTTTTTT
TRBJ1-5,-,-,TRBV5-1,CASSSNGINQPQHF,TGCGCCAGCAGCAGTAACGGGATTAATCAGCCCCAGCATTTT
TRBJ2-2,-,-,TRBV7-2,CASSDEVYTGELFF,TGTGCCAGCAGCGATGAGGTTTACACCGGGGAGCTGTTTTTT
TRBJ2-1,TRBD2,-,TRBV2,CASSESGLAGPSLQFF,TGTGCCAGCAGTGAGTCAGGGCTAGCGGGGCCATCCTTGCAGTTCTTC
TRBJ2-1,-,-,TRBV12-5,CASGLVLDGVGANEQFF,TGTGCTAGTGGTTTGGTACTTGACGGAGTAGGGGCCAATGAGCAGTTCTTC